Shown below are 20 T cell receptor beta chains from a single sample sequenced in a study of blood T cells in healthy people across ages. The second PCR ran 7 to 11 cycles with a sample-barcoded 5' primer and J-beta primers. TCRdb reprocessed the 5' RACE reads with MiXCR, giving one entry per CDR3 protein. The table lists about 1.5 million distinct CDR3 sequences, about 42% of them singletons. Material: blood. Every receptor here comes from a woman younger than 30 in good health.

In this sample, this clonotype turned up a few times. The CDR3 DNA follows: TGTGCCAGCAGTCCCGGGACTACGGTTTGGGATACGCAGTATTTT. Protein sequence: CASSPGTTVWDTQYF. The J gene is TRBJ2-3, the V gene TRBV7-9; the match to TRBD2 covers 7 bases. The length of the CDR3 is 15 residues. Germline V lookup: CDR1 SEHNR, CDR2 FQNEAQ (reference sequence). V shed 6 bases, J shed 6 bases, and the junction held 12 bases outside the gene matches.

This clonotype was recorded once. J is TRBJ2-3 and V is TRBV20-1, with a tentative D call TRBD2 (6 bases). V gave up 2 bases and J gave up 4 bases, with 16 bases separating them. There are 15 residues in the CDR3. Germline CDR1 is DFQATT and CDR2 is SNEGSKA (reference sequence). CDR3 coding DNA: TGCAGTGCTAGACCATCGACTAGAGTTGCAGATACGCAGTATTTT. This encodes CSARPSTRVADTQYF.

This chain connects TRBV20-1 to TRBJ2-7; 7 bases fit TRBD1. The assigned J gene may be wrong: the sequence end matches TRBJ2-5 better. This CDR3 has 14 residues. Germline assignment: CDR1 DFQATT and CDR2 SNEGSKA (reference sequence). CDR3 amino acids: CSAYGTATQETQYF. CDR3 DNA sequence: TGCAGTGCTTACGGGACAGCAACTCAAGAGACCCAGTACTTC.

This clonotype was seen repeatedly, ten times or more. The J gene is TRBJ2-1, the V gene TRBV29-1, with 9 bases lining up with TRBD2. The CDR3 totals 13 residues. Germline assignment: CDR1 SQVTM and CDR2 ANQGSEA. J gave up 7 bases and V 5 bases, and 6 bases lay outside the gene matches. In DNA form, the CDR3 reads TGCAGCGTTCGCGGGACTAGCATGAATGAGCAGTTCTTC. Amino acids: CSVRGTSMNEQFF.

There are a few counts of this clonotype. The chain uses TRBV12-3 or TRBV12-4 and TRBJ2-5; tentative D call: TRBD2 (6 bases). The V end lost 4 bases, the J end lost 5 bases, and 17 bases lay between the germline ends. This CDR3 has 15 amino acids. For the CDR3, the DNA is TGTGCCAGCAGTTCCCACCGGGACTTCAAGGAGACCCAGTACTTC. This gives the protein CASSSHRDFKETQYF.

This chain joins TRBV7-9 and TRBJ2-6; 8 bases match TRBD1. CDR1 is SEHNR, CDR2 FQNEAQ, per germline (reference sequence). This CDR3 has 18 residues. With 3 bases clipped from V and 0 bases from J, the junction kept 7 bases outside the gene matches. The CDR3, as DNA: TGTGCCAGCAGCTTCTTGACAGGGGTCCCCTCTGGGGCCAACGTCCTGACTTTC. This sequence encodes CASSFLTGVPSGANVLTF.

This chain's CDR3 is CASSFRMHTQYF. DNA of the CDR3: TGTGCCAGCAGTTTTAGGATGCATACGCAGTATTTT. The chain couples TRBV28 to TRBJ2-3; the D is unclear. The CDR3 sequence is 12 residues long. CDR1 is MDHEN, CDR2 SYDVKM, per germline. The germline V and J ends were trimmed by 3 bases and 7 bases, with 8 bases remaining between them. The full variable domain, completed using reference TRBV28 and TRBJ2-3, is DVKVTQSSRYLVKRTGEKVFLECVQDMDHENMFWYRQDPGLGLRLIYFSYDVKMKEKGDIPEGYSVSREKKERFSLILESASTNQTSMYLCASSFRMHTQYFGPGTRLTVL.

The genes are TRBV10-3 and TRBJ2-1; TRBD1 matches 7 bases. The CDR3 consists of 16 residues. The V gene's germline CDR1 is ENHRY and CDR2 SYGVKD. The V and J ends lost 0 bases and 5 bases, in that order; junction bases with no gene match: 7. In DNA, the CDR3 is TGTGCCATCAGTGAGTCAGGGGGCGCGGAGGACAATGAGCAGTTCTTC. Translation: CAISESGGAEDNEQFF.

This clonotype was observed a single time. CDR3 coding DNA: TGCGCCAGCAGCTTGCGTGGGAGGGGAACCCACAATGAGCAGTACTTC. Encoded protein: CASSLRGRGTHNEQYF. The chain carries TRBV5-1 and TRBJ2-5; 7 positions agree with TRBD2. With V trimmed by 1 base and J by 11 bases, 17 bases remained unmatched. From germline, CDR1 is SGHRS and CDR2 YFSETQ. The CDR3 is made up of 16 amino acids.

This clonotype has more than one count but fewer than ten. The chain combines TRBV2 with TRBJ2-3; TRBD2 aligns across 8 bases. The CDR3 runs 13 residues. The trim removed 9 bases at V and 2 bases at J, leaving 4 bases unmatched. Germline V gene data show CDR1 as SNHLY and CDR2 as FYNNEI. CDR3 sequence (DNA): TGTGCCAGGAGCGGGGGCTTCACAGATACGCAGTATTTT. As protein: CARSGGFTDTQYF.

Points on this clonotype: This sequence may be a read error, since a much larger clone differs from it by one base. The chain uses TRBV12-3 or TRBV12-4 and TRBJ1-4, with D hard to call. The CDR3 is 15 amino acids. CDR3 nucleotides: TGTGCCAGCAGTTTAGAAAACAGATATAATGAAGAACTGTTTTTT. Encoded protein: CASSLENRYNEELFF.

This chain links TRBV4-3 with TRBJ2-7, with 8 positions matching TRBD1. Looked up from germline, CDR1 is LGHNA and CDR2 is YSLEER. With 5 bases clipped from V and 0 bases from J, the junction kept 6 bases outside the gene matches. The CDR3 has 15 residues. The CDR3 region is CASSSLQGGSYEQYF. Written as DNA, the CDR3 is TGCGCCAGCAGCAGCTTACAGGGGGGCTCCTACGAGCAGTACTTC.

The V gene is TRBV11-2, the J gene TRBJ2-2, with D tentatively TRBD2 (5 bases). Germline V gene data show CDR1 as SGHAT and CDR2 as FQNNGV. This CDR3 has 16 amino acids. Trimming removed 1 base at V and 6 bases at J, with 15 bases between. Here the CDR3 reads CASSLGWGVGPGELFF. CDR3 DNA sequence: TGTGCCAGCAGCTTAGGGTGGGGAGTTGGCCCCGGGGAGCTGTTTTTT.

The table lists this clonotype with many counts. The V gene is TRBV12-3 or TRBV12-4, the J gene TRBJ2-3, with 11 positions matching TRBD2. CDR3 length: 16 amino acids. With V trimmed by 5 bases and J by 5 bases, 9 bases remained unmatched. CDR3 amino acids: CASSARLAGILDTQYF. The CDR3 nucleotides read TGTGCCAGCAGTGCCCGACTAGCGGGAATACTAGATACGCAGTATTTT.

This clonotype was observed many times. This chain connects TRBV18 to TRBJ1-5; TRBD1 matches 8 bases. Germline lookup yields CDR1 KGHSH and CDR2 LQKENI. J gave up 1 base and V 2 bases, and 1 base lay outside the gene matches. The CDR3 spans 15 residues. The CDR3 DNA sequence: TGTGCCAGCTCACCAGGGGACAGGAGCAATCAGCCCCAGCATTTT. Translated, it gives CASSPGDRSNQPQHF.

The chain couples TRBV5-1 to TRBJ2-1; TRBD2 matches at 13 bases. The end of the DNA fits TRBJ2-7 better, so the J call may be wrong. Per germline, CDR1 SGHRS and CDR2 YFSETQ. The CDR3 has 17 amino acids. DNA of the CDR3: TGCGCCAGCAGCTCACTAGCGGGAGGGCCTTTCTACAATGAGCAGTACTTC. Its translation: CASSSLAGGPFYNEQYF.

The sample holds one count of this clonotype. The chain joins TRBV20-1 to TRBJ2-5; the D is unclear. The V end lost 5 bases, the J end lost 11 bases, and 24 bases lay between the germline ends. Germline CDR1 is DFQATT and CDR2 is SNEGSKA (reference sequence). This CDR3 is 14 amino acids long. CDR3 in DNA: TGCAGTGCTCCATGGGCGGAATATGTCAATGAGCAGTACTTC. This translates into CSAPWAEYVNEQYF.

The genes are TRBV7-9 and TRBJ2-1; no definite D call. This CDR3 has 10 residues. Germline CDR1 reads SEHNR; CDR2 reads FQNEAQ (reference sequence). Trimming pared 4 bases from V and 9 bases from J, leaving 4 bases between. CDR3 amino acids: CASSWGEQFF. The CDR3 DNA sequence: TGTGCCAGCAGCTGGGGTGAGCAGTTCTTC.

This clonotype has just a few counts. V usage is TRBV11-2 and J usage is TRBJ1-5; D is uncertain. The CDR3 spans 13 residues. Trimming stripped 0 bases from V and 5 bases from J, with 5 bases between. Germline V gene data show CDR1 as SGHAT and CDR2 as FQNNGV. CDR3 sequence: CASSLDYDQPQHF. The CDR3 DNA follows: TGTGCCAGCAGCTTAGATTACGATCAGCCCCAGCATTTT.

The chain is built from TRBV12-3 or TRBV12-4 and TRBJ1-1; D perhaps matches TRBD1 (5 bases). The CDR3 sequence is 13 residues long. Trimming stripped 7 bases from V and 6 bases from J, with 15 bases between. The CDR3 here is CASTDGGMPEAFF. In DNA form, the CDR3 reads TGTGCCAGCACCGACGGGGGAATGCCTGAAGCTTTCTTT.